In its sample, the clone carrying this T cell receptor beta chain was seen a few times. The antigen is undetermined. Trimming removed 4 bases at V and 4 bases at J, with 10 bases between. The CDR3 spans 13 residues. Germline assignment: CDR1 MNHEY and CDR2 SMNVEV (reference sequence). The data stem from a study of molecular identifiers for immune sequencing clone quantification. Study-wide context: For replicates, RNA isolated from around 20,000 or 99,000 naive CD8 cells was divided into five portions, of which four were sequenced. Study-level points and caveats: Jurkat TCR RNA spiked in from one cell reportedly remained identifiable amid about a million naive cells. Whereas clones above 20 RNA copies held under 1% of naive-cell molecules, they held over 98% of effector molecules.

In TCRdb, the PCR reads were re-called with MiXCR into one record per CDR3 protein. The sample holds approximately 680,000 distinct CDR3 sequences; around 25% are singletons and the top ten take 0.75% to 0.8%. Sequenced input: naive CD8+ T cells from blood, with Jurkat cell RNA spiked in. The subset is: FACS-sorted CD8+CD4-CCR7+CD45RA+ naive T cells. The chain is built from TRBV27 and TRBJ2-5; D gene uncertain. The origin of this receptor is a human donor in good health. Some libraries in this study had Jurkat cell RNA spiked in. The CDR3 is CASSSAPPETQYF. The CDR3 nucleotides read TGTGCCAGCAGTTCCGCCCCCCCAGAGACCCAGTACTTC.